These 19 T cell receptor beta chains share one sample of origin, sequenced in a study of T cell clonotyping in hematopoietic cell transplantation. This table comes from immunoSEQ multiplex PCR, and its TCRdb copy is limited to in-frame clones, with some not included. Of about 10,000 clones listed, about 51% are singletons. Sequenced here: peripheral blood mononuclear cells, sampled 100 days after allogeneic stem cell transplant. Receptors originate from a female patient in her forties or fifties who had an allogeneic stem cell transplant from an unrelated donor, so the T cells may come from the graft donor. Some clones in this sample may be carry-over from other donors' samples.

V gene TRBV29-1 combines with J gene TRBJ2-7; the D is unclear. The V gene's germline CDR1 is SQVTM and CDR2 ANQGSEA. The length of the CDR3 is 11 residues. V was shortened by 7 bases and J by 4 bases, with 11 bases between the two germline ends. CDR3 in DNA: TGCAGCGCCGCATCCGGGTACGAGCAGTACTTC. Translation gives CSAASGYEQYF.

The chain joins TRBV5-6 to TRBJ1-3, with D hard to call. Germline V lookup: CDR1 SGHDT, CDR2 YYEEEE. With 1 base removed from V and 2 bases from J, the gap between germline ends came to 10 bases. The CDR3 covers 15 residues. CDR3 nucleotide sequence: TGTGCCAGCAGCTTGTTTGCCGCACCTGGAAACACCATATATTTT. As protein: CASSLFAAPGNTIYF.

The chain recombines TRBV6-5 with TRBJ1-2; 8 bases fit TRBD1. The CDR3 consists of 13 residues. Germline V gives CDR1 MNHEY, CDR2 SVGAGI. The trim removed 7 bases at V and 6 bases at J, leaving 7 bases unmatched. CDR3 amino acids: CASTSQGADGYTF. CDR3 sequence (DNA): TGTGCCAGCACCTCCCAGGGGGCAGATGGCTACACCTTC.

The V call is TRBV28, the J call TRBJ1-1, with unresolved D. Germline CDR1 and CDR2: MDHEN and SYDVKM. The CDR3 runs 11 residues. Trimming left V 7 bases short and J 6 bases short, with 9 bases between. CDR3 coding DNA: TGTGCCAGCAAAGGGCCCGCTGAAGCTTTCTTT. It codes for CASKGPAEAFF.

By share of the sample, this clone is medium-sized. The chain recombines TRBV6-6 with TRBJ1-1; maybe TRBD1 (5 bases). Germline CDR1 is MNHNY and CDR2 is SVGAGI (reference sequence). V lost 4 bases, J lost 9 bases, and 15 bases lay in between. The CDR3 spans 13 residues. CDR3 sequence reads: CASSWRADSQAFF. CDR3 bases: TGTGCCAGCAGTTGGAGGGCCGACAGCCAAGCTTTCTTT.

The chain combines TRBV25-1 with TRBJ1-1, with a weak D call TRBD1 (6 bases). Germline CDR1 MGHDK, CDR2 SYGVNS. Trimming removed 2 bases from V and 4 bases from J, with 11 bases in between. The CDR3 spans 14 residues. CDR3 protein: CASSEPRGLTEAFF. DNA for the CDR3: TGTGCCAGCAGTGAACCCAGGGGTCTCACTGAAGCTTTCTTT.

The V call is TRBV30, the J call TRBJ2-3; D is tentatively TRBD1 or TRBD2 (5 bases each). Between the trimmed V and J ends, which lost 5 bases and 2 bases, there was a span of 14 bases. This CDR3 comprises 14 residues. The V gene's germline CDR1 is GTSNPN and CDR2 SVGIG (reference sequence). The CDR3 loop is CAWRDPTLTDTQYF. Written as DNA, the CDR3 is TGTGCCTGGCGGGACCCCACCCTCACAGATACGCAGTATTTT.

By its share, this clone is medium-sized (0.01 to 0.1%). The CDR3 region has the DNA TGTGCCAGCAGCTCCCATACTTGGACAGGGGTGAATTCACCCCTCCACTTT. It encodes CASSSHTWTGVNSPLHF. This chain links TRBV7-9 with TRBJ1-6; TRBD1 aligns across 9 bases. The V segment lost 4 bases and the J segment 7 bases; nucleotides outside the gene matches: 11. The V gene's germline CDR1 is SEHNR and CDR2 FQNEAQ (reference sequence). The CDR3 extends over 17 amino acids.

The rearrangement links TRBV30 to TRBJ2-1; D is undetermined. In germline, CDR1 is GTSNPN, CDR2 SVGIG (reference sequence). The germline V and J ends were trimmed by 3 bases and 6 bases, with 18 bases remaining between them. This CDR3 region has 15 residues. The CDR3 sequence: CAWSRMGSSPNEQFF. CDR3 DNA sequence: TGTGCCTGGAGCCGGATGGGGTCTAGTCCCAATGAGCAGTTCTTC.

The chain employs TRBV30 and TRBJ1-1; D gene unclear. The CDR3 has 11 amino acids. V lost 3 bases, J lost 2 bases, and 4 bases lay in between. Germline V lookup: CDR1 GTSNPN, CDR2 SVGIG (reference sequence). CDR3 DNA sequence: TGTGCCTGGAGCACTAACACTGAAGCTTTCTTT. Translated: CAWSTNTEAFF.

The CDR3 sequence is CASSLQGAYEQYF. The CDR3 DNA reads TGTGCCAGCAGCTTACAGGGGGCCTACGAGCAGTACTTC. This sequence joins TRBV6-6 and TRBJ2-7, with 8 bases fitting TRBD1. With 6 bases clipped from V and 2 bases from J, the junction kept 3 bases outside the gene matches. The CDR3 runs 13 residues. Germline V lookup: CDR1 MNHNY, CDR2 SVGAGI (reference sequence).

The chain joins TRBV7-2 to TRBJ1-4, with unresolved D. Germline lookup yields CDR1 SGHTA and CDR2 FQGNSA. V lost 3 bases and J lost 8, with 13 bases in between. The CDR3 runs 14 residues. The CDR3 here is CASSFSQGREKLFF. Here the CDR3 DNA reads TGTGCCAGCAGCTTTAGCCAAGGGCGAGAAAAACTGTTTTTT.

The chain links TRBV9 to TRBJ1-1; D not certain. Germline V gives CDR1 SGDLS, CDR2 YYNGEE. Trimming cost V 3 bases and J 11 bases, with 11 bases left between them. There are 11 residues in the CDR3. The CDR3 loop is CASSGTGEAFF. The CDR3 nucleotides read TGTGCCAGCAGCGGGACCGGTGAGGCTTTCTTT. The variable domain in full, completed from reference TRBV9 and TRBJ1-1, reads DSGVTQTPKHLITATGQRVTLRCSPRSGDLSVYWYQQSLDQGLQFLIQYYNGEERAKGNILERFSAQQFPDLHSELNLSSLELGDSALYFCASSGTGEAFFGQGTRLTVV.

J is TRBJ2-7 and V is TRBV29-1, with 8 nucleotides matching TRBD1. V shed 3 bases and J 7 bases; nucleotides not matched to a gene: 14. The CDR3 consists of 15 residues. Germline CDR1 reads SQVTM; CDR2 reads ANQGSEA. The DNA of the CDR3 is TGCAGCGTTGAGAGTGTAAGGACAGGGTCGCGGGAGCAGTACTTC. It specifies CSVESVRTGSREQYF.

This clone was counted only a few times. The chain uses TRBV7-9 and TRBJ1-1, with 7 bases that match TRBD1. The CDR3 has 15 residues. Per the germline V gene, CDR1 is SEHNR and CDR2 is FQNEAQ (reference sequence). The trim removed 3 bases at V and 11 bases at J, leaving 15 bases unmatched. The CDR3 region is CASSFHSTGEAGAFF. The CDR3 DNA sequence: TGTGCCAGCAGCTTTCACTCTACAGGGGAAGCTGGGGCTTTCTTT.

This clone was recorded once. An end of the junction differs from the germline gene, which may be a read error. The chain recombines TRBV30 with TRBJ1-2, with D unclear. The CDR3 has 13 amino acids. Germline lookup yields CDR1 GTSNPN and CDR2 SVGIG (reference sequence). Written as DNA, the CDR3 is TGTGCCTTGTCATCCACAACGGGCTATGTCTACACCTTC. It codes for CALSSTTGYVYTF.

The count of this clone is one. The chain uses TRBV6-5 and TRBJ1-1; TRBD1 aligns across 10 bases. CDR3 length: 14 residues. The V and J ends lost 7 bases and 1 base, in that order; junction bases with no gene match: 3. CDR1 and CDR2 (germline): MNHEY, SVGAGI. The CDR3 loop reads CASNRQGANTEAFF. The CDR3, as DNA: TGTGCCAGCAACAGACAGGGGGCGAACACTGAAGCTTTCTTT.

The V and J genes are TRBV30 and TRBJ1-6, with D possibly TRBD1 on 5 matching bases. CDR1 and CDR2 from the germline V gene are GTSNPN and SVGIG (reference sequence). The V end lost 2 bases, the J end lost 5 bases, and 13 bases lay between the germline ends. The CDR3 is 15 residues long. CDR3 DNA sequence: TGTGCCTGGAGTTGGGGGAACGCCGATAATTCACCCCTCCACTTT. It yields the protein CAWSWGNADNSPLHF. Drawing the rest from reference TRBV30 and TRBJ1-6, the complete variable domain is SQTIHQWPATLVQPVGSPLSLECTVEGTSNPNLYWYRQAAGRGLQLLFYSVGIGQISSEVPQNLSASRPQDRQFILSSKKLLLSDSGFYLCAWSWGNADNSPLHFGNGTRLTVT.

This clone was observed a single time. This rearrangement joins TRBV30 to TRBJ1-2; 10 nucleotides align to TRBD1. The V segment lost 0 bases and the J segment 8 bases; nucleotides outside the gene matches: 9. From germline, CDR1 is GTSNPN and CDR2 SVGIG (reference sequence). CDR3 size: 15 residues. In nucleotides, the CDR3 is TGTGCCTGGAGTGTGAGTCGACAGGGGGCAAAGGGCTACACCTTC. This translates into CAWSVSRQGAKGYTF.